The 11 T cell receptor beta chains listed next were all sequenced from one sample in a study of CD8+CD57+ T cells in acquired aplastic anemia. Sequencing was done on patients that had shown CD8+CD57+ cell expansion by flow cytometry. CDR3 and TCR beta VDJ profiling relied on genomic DNA as the template. TCRdb reprocessed the reads with MiXCR, giving one entry per CDR3 protein. The table lists about 470,000 distinct CDR3 sequences, roughly 34% of them singletons. The sample taken for sequencing was sorted CD4+, CD8+, or CD8+CD57+ T cells (not recorded which) from PBMCs. Receptors were obtained from a human donor with aplastic anemia.

Note on this clonotype: The conserved phenylalanine or tryptophan is not found at the CDR3 terminus, so this likely reflects a read error. This chain uses TRBV4-3 with TRBJ2-5; D ambiguous. From germline, CDR1 is LGHNA and CDR2 YSLEER. V lost 0 bases and J lost 2, with 7 bases in between. The CDR3 consists of 14 residues. In DNA form, the CDR3 reads TGCGCCAGCAGCCAAGACAACAGACAAGAGACCCAGTACTCC. This encodes CASSQDNRQETQYS.

The chain has TRBV12-3 or TRBV12-4 and TRBJ2-7, with 8 nucleotides matching TRBD1. J lost 1 base, V lost 3 bases, and 23 bases had no gene match. This CDR3 is 21 amino acids long. The CDR3 sequence is CASSLSSMRTGKNEKSYEQYF. The CDR3 nucleotides are TGTGCCAGCAGTTTGAGTTCGATGAGGACAGGGAAAAATGAGAAATCCTACGAGCAGTACTTC.

The CDR3 loop is CASSFGPGEQYF. The CDR3, as DNA: TGTGCCAGCAGCTTTGGGCCGGGGGAGCAGTACTTC. J is TRBJ2-7 and V is TRBV11-2; D perhaps matches TRBD2 (5 bases). The CDR3 loop spans 12 amino acids. Trimming removed 3 bases from V and 7 bases from J, with 10 bases in between. The germline CDR1 and CDR2 sequences are SGHAT and FQNNGV.

This rearrangement joins TRBV20-1 to TRBJ1-5, with D tentatively TRBD1 (5 bases). With 3 bases removed from V and 2 bases from J, the gap between germline ends came to 17 bases. The CDR3 sequence is 16 residues long. CDR1 DFQATT and CDR2 SNEGSKA come from the germline V gene (reference sequence). The CDR3 spells CSASTRQYGGNQPQHF. The CDR3 nucleotides read TGCAGTGCTAGCACACGACAGTACGGGGGCAATCAGCCCCAGCATTTT.

This clonotype was picked up many times. The chain links TRBV7-2 to TRBJ1-1; a possible D gene is TRBD1 (6 bases). CDR1 SGHTA and CDR2 FQGNSA come from the germline V gene. Trimming removed 0 bases at V and 1 base at J, with 15 bases between. This CDR3 comprises 17 residues. The DNA for the CDR3 is TGTGCCAGCAGCTTAGCTGGAGGGGGTGTGGCGAACACTGAAGCTTTCTTT. Protein sequence: CASSLAGGGVANTEAFF.

This clonotype was counted ten times or more. The chain is built from TRBV7-3 and TRBJ1-6; weak D call: TRBD1 (6 bases). V lost 6 bases and J 7 bases, leaving 13 bases between the germline ends. CDR3 length: 14 amino acids. From germline, CDR1 is SGHTA and CDR2 FQGTGA. CDR3 protein: CASSLQGLNSPLHF. The CDR3 nucleotides are TGTGCCAGCAGTCTACAGGGTTTGAATTCACCCCTCCACTTT.

This clonotype has more than one count but fewer than ten. A much larger clone lies a single base off, so this may be a read error. The chain uses TRBV7-8 and TRBJ2-7; TRBD2 matches 7 bases. The J segment lost 4 bases and the V segment lost 8 bases, leaving 8 bases of the junction unmatched. The V gene's germline CDR1 is SGHVS and CDR2 FQNEAQ. This CDR3 is 13 amino acids long. CDR3 DNA sequence: TGTGCCAGCGGCCCCGGGGGGACTTACGAGCAGTACTTC. Amino acids: CASGPGGTYEQYF.

This clonotype was observed a few times. The genes are TRBV6-1 and TRBJ2-7; the D call may be TRBD1 or TRBD2 (5 bases each). V lost 3 bases, J lost 4 bases, and 19 bases lay in between. This CDR3 has 16 residues. Germline V gene sequence: CDR1 MNHNS, CDR2 SASEGT. CDR3 nucleotide sequence: TGTGCCAGCAGTGATACAATTGGGACGCTAGAGTACGAGCAGTACTTC. The encoded protein is CASSDTIGTLEYEQYF.

The chain recombines TRBV12-3 or TRBV12-4 with TRBJ2-3; 10 bases align to TRBD1. The CDR3 spans 17 residues. The V gene end was trimmed by 4 bases and the J gene end by 2 bases; junction bases not matched to a gene: 9. DNA of the CDR3: TGTGCCAGCAGTTCAAGGACAGGGGGAGACTTCACAGATACGCAGTATTTT. Encoded protein: CASSSRTGGDFTDTQYF.

V is TRBV5-1 and J is TRBJ1-1; D unresolved. Germline CDR1 reads SGHRS; CDR2 reads YFSETQ. Trimming left V 7 bases short and J 0 bases short, with 10 bases between. The CDR3 loop spans 13 amino acids. The CDR3 DNA follows: TGCGCCAGCCAGAGTACCATGAACACTGAAGCTTTCTTT. Protein: CASQSTMNTEAFF.

The sample holds many counts of this clonotype. The chain employs TRBV12-3 or TRBV12-4 and TRBJ1-2, with a weak D call TRBD1 (5 bases). Deletions cut 5 bases from V and 2 bases from J, with 9 bases between. The CDR3 sequence is 13 residues long. CDR3 loop: CASSTTENYGYTF. CDR3 coding DNA: TGTGCCAGCAGTACGACAGAGAACTATGGCTACACCTTC.